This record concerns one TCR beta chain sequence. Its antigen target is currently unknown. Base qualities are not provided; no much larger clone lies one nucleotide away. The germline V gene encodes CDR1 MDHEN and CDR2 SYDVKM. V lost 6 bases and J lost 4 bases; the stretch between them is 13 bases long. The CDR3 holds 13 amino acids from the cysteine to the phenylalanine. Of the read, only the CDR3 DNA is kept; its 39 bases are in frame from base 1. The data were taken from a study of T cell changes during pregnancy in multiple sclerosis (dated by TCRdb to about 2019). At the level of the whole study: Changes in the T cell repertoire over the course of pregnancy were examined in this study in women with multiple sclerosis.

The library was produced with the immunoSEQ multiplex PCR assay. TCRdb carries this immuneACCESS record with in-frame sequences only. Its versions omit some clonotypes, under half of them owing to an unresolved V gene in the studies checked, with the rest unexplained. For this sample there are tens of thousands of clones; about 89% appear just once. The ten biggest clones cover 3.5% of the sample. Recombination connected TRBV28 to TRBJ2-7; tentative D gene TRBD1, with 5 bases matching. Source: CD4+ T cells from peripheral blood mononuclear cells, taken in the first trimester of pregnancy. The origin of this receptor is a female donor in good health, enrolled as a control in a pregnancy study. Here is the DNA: TGTGCCAGCAGAAGGGGCAGAATGTACGAGCAGTACTTC. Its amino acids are CASRRGRMYEQYF.